A selection of T cell receptor beta chains follows, all from one sample in a study of beta chain features in type 1 diabetes. Here immunoSEQ multiplex PCR was the method, and the copy in TCRdb shows in-frame clones only, minus some. The sample comprises 160,000 or so clones, around 8% of which are singletons, and 0.54% rests with the top ten. Sequenced sample: central memory CD4+ T cells from blood. The receptors originated from a woman younger than 30 with type 1 diabetes. CDR3s include the opening cysteine and the closing phenylalanine or tryptophan. D genes are given only for firm matches. Rows may omit the clone size; those that give it use once, few, many or a size class.

>TRBV7-9|once|TRBD2|15|TRBJ2-1
TGTGCCAGCAGCTCCGGGACTAGCGGACACAATGAGCAGTTCTTC
CASSSGTSGHNEQFF
>TRBV10-3|.|.|14|TRBJ2-1
TGTGCCAGCAGCCCTCCGGAGCTTAGCCGCGAGCAGTTCTTC
CASSPPELSREQFF
>TRBV28|few|.|11|TRBJ2-5
TGTGCCAGCAGTCGAGGAGAGACCCAGTACTTC
CASSRGETQYF
>TRBV28|.|TRBD1|14|TRBJ2-7
TGTGCCAGCAGTTTATTACAGGGGGCTTACGAGCAGTACTTC
CASSLLQGAYEQYF
>TRBV10-3|.|.|13|TRBJ2-7
TGTGCCGCGACACAGGGCAATCCCTACGAGCAGTACTTC
CAATQGNPYEQYF
>TRBV6-4|few|.|13|TRBJ2-5
TGTGCCAGCAGTGCCAGGGCTGGGGAGACCCAGTACTTC
CASSARAGETQYF
>TRBV5-1|.|TRBD1|18|TRBJ2-2
TGCGCCAGCAGCTTGCGGTCGCCCAGGGACAGCCGCACCGGGGAGCTGTTTTTT
CASSLRSPRDSRTGELFF
>TRBV25-1|.|.|14|TRBJ1-1
TGTGCCAGCAGCCGGGGGGGGACCTACACTGAAGCTTTCTTT
CASSRGGTYTEAFF
>TRBV19|few|.|15|TRBJ2-5
TGTGCCAGTAGTATGACCAGGGTTTCCTTTACGGCCCAGTACTTC
CASSMTRVSFTAQYF
>TRBV29-1|few|TRBD2|16|TRBJ2-3
TGCAGCGTTGGGGGGCCTCAAGCGGGGGGGCCAGATACGCAGTATTTT
CSVGGPQAGGPDTQYF
>TRBV7-2|few|.|15|TRBJ1-4
TGTGCCAGCAGCACAACCGGACAAATTCGGGAAAAACTGTTTTTT
CASSTTGQIREKLFF
>TRBV28|few|TRBD1|14|TRBJ2-7
TGTGCCAGCAGACTAAGACAGGGAAACTACGAGCAGTACTTC
CASRLRQGNYEQYF
>TRBV25-1|.|TRBD1|13|TRBJ2-4
TGTGCCAGCAGTGAAGCAGGGGGAAACATTCAGTACTTC
CASSEAGGNIQYF
>TRBV7-9|.|TRBD2|16|TRBJ2-5
TGTGCCAGCAGCTTAGGGGGTAGCGGGAGATCCGAGACCCAGTACTTC
CASSLGGSGRSETQYF
>TRBV4-3|.|.|17|TRBJ2-7
TGCGCCAGCAGCCAAGAGATGAGACAGGTTGGGGGATACGAGCAGTACTTC
CASSQEMRQVGGYEQYF
>TRBV2|few|.|13|TRBJ2-4
TGTGCCAGCAATCCCCTACCCAAAAACATTCAGTACTTC
CASNPLPKNIQYF
>TRBV29-1|few|.|14|TRBJ2-1
TGCAGCGTTGACTCGCTAGCGAGATACAATGAGCAGTTCTTC
CSVDSLARYNEQFF
>TRBV6-1|few|.|13|TRBJ1-5
TGTGCCTCGGGTGCGGGCCGCAATCAGCCCCAGCATTTT
CASGAGRNQPQHF
>TRBV5-5|.|.|15|TRBJ2-5
TGTGCCAGCAGCTTGCGGTTCGGGGGACAAGAGACCCAGTACTTC
CASSLRFGGQETQYF
>TRBV28|few|.|18|TRBJ2-3
TGTGCCAGCAGTTCAATCCCTCAACTACGGGATTTCTCAGATACGCAGTATTTT
CASSSIPQLRDFSDTQYF
>TRBV5-6|few|TRBD1|15|TRBJ2-5
TGTGCCAGCAGCTCGCCCGGGACAGACCAAGAGACCCAGTACTTC
CASSSPGTDQETQYF
>TRBV7-2|few|.|15|TRBJ2-1
TGTGCCAGCAGCTTAGGCACAGCTCCCTACAATGAGCAGTTCTTC
CASSLGTAPYNEQFF
>TRBV7-2|.|TRBD2|16|TRBJ2-3
TGTGCCAGCAGCTTAGCGATAGAAGCGGGGCCAGATACGCAGTATTTT
CASSLAIEAGPDTQYF
>TRBV7-2|.|TRBD2|15|TRBJ2-7
TGTGCCAGCAGCCGGGGACTAGCGGGAGGTCCCGAGCAGTACTTC
CASSRGLAGGPEQYF